This T cell receptor beta chain emerged from a study of blood T cell repertoires in COVID-19 (dated by TCRdb to the early 2020s). Broadly, across the study: Samples covering the acute and convalescent phases of COVID-19 were provided by collaborators in the United States, Italy and Spain. The samples were drawn from two sources: the first 160 participants of the ongoing ImmuneRACE study, and 1,000 to 1,500 subjects contributed by 6 global collaborators. Deeply sampled blood TCRbeta repertoires from subjects exposed to, actively infected with, or recovered from COVID-19 were included in the dataset. Nearly every sample came with metadata listing a de-identified subject ID, COVID-19 status, age in years and sex. Where available, HLA class I and class II types were obtained from metadata supplied by the sample provider rather than from assay-based typing. The repertoires were released in a freely available public database intended as a resource for research on the immune response to SARS-CoV-2. The material from the prospective study consisted of cDNA or gDNA derived from T cells, B-cell-depleted T cells, or PBMCs. The paper as a whole reports these results and caveats: How much clinical and demographic metadata was included differed by source and by participant, and the metadata was provided uncurated.

TCRbeta CDR3 regions were amplified from genomic DNA using the immunoSEQ Assay, a bias-controlled multiplex PCR. Per the authors' processing: Nucleated cell counts per sample were estimated from amplification of reference gene primers within the assay. Sequence reads were collapsed and filtered to measure the absolute abundance of every unique TCRbeta CDR3 rearrangement. For each sample, productive Simpson clonality was calculated by taking the square root of Simpson's diversity index across productive rearrangements. This immuneACCESS table, as held by TCRdb, lists in-frame sequences with V and J called but not all clones. Of the missing ones, under half trace to an unresolved V gene in checked studies; the others have no known cause. The D gene and trimming were derived from the DNA, and the V and J assignments and clone size from that table. The sample table lists approximately 100,000 clones, roughly 90% of them with a count of one. About 4.2% of the sample is in the top ten clones.

One collaborating source in Seattle enrolled patients during active infection and followed them longitudinally through the course of disease. Each collaborating institution followed its own protocols to collect whole blood in K2EDTA tubes. For TCRbeta analysis, collaborators shipped samples as frozen whole blood, isolated PBMCs, or DNA extracted from either of those sample types. A remark on this clone: Its antigen is still unknown. No base qualities exist here, and no much larger clone lies one base off it.

CDR1 and CDR2, looked up from the germline V gene (reference sequence), are SEHNR and FQNEAQ. V is cut by 5 bases and J by 6 bases, and the space between the germline ends is 13 bases. The CDR3 goes from the cysteine to the phenylalanine over 13 residues. The DNA shown is the 39-base CDR3, in frame from base 1. Sequenced input: peripheral blood. The sequence joins TRBV7-9 to TRBJ1-2; no confident D gene assignment can be made. This receptor was identified in a human donor with COVID-19, enrolled during active disease. The donor label of this sample is uncertain. CDR3 loop: CASSLNSLDGYTF. The DNA reads TGTGCCAGCAGCCTTAACAGCCTGGATGGCTACACCTTC.